This TCR beta chain was captured in a study of T-cell memory formation after mild COVID-19 (dated by TCRdb to 2020 to 2023). Context from the whole study: TCR sequence clusters from the two donors were found to be largely donor specific. The cohort was made up of two young adult volunteers, one female and one male, who were previously healthy. In two donors, T-cell clones that expanded and contracted after mild COVID-19 were tracked by sequencing TCRalpha and TCRbeta repertoires over time. The paper's findings and limits, for the study overall: SARS-CoV-2 specificity was not confirmed for the second-wave clones peaking on day 37. Only a couple of mild cases were covered by the study, and larger cohorts that include severe cases with pre-infection samples were considered necessary. The detection of some responding clones in pre-infection memory suggests that pre-existing cross-reactive memory T cells joined the SARS-CoV-2 response. Balanced CD4/CD8 phenotypes were observed for clones contracting from day 15 to 85, whereas a bias towards CD4+ was observed for a second wave of clones expanding from day 15 to 37. Contracting CD4+ clones turned up mainly in the CM and EM memory subsets, whereas EMRA was where CD8+ clones were enriched.

Relative to germline, V is 4 bases shorter and J is 7 bases shorter, with 7 bases between their ends. From its cysteine to its phenylalanine, the CDR3 spans 12 amino acids. The only DNA kept is the CDR3, 36 bases in frame from the first base. CDR1 and CDR2 are drawn from the germline V gene (reference sequence): SEHNR, FQNEAQ. This clonotype was seen a few times. Its specific antigen is unknown. The input lacks base qualities; no much larger clone sits a single base away. Sequencing used an Illumina NovaSeq 6000. TCRalpha and TCRbeta cDNA libraries were constructed by 5'RACE with constant-segment primers, with sample barcodes and unique molecular identifiers being introduced. Trizol reagent was used to extract RNA from every sample. The libraries were amplified in two PCR steps, and the second step added a second sample barcode and Illumina TruSeq adapters. Sequencing of libraries was performed on an Illumina NovaSeq with 2 x 150 bp paired-end reads. As for the original processing: The reads were demultiplexed and collapsed into UMI-guided consensus sequences using migec v1.2.7. Using mixcr v2.1.11, UMI consensuses were aligned to TRA and TRB V and J templates and then assembled into clonotypes. Clonotypes were classified as expanded or contracted when called significant by both edgeR and NoisET, with noise models trained on biological replicates. edgeR calls used a false discovery rate-adjusted p below 0.01 and a log2 fold-change threshold of 1. As an exploratory analysis of dynamics, max-normalized trajectories of the 1000 most abundant clonotypes were examined by PCA with hierarchical clustering. Separately sequenced CD4+ and CD8+ repertoires were used to assign a CD4 or CD8 phenotype to each responding clone. TCRdb trimmed the raw reads at Q25, called clones with MiXCR and kept productive beta chains. A single entry per CDR3 protein holds the most common genes and DNA from its merged rows. The authors' filters were not applied to this entry. The sample table records 340,000 or so distinct CDR3 sequences; about an eighth of these occur just once. 20% to 25% of the sample is in the top ten clones.

PBMCs were isolated by Ficoll-Paque density gradient centrifugation. This sequence was found in a man younger than 35 who had mild COVID-19 (a few samples of this study predate the infection). The sample titles of this study are shuffled in the database, so cell type and time point are left out; the donor was told from shared clones. The sequenced sample was PBMCs or a T cell subset sorted from them (not recorded which). This chain joins TRBV7-9 to TRBJ2-2; the D gene is unclear. CDR3 sequence: CASSYPGGELFF. The sequenced DNA: TGTGCCAGCAGCTACCCGGGCGGGGAGCTGTTTTTT.